The entry below describes one T cell receptor (beta chain). These data come from a study of blood T cell repertoires in COVID-19. Study-level information: Donors in the United States, Italy and Spain gave samples during acute or convalescent COVID-19. PBMCs, B-cell-depleted T cells, or T cells were the source of the cDNA or gDNA that made up the material.

The V end was cut by 4 bases, the J end by 5 bases, with 11 bases between. The CDR3 consists of 13 residues. Per the authors' pipeline: Amplification from reference gene primers served as the basis for estimated nucleated cell counts. TCRdb's copy holds only in-frame clones and misses some; the assay was immunoSEQ multiplex PCR. V, J and clone size derive from that table, while D and trimming were established from the DNA sequence. The sample records tens of thousands of clones, approximately 82% being singletons. Sequencing was done on a sample of peripheral blood. This chain joins TRBV12-3 or TRBV12-4 and TRBJ2-5; perhaps TRBD2 as D (6 bases). This TCR was recovered from a human donor in a cohort sampled during active COVID-19. The DNA for the CDR3 is TGTGCCAGCAGTTGGGACTTTAGGGAGACCCAGTACTTC. This codes for CASSWDFRETQYF.